The 9 T cell receptor beta chains below all came from one sample that was sequenced in a study of OX40 agonist ivuxolimab in advanced cancers. The library was made by the immunoSEQ multiplex PCR assay. TCRdb retrieved this table from immuneACCESS and kept in-frame rearrangements only. Not all clones are present; in checked studies, unresolved V genes account for under half, and no reason is known for the remainder. This sample is represented by around 94,000 clones; about 93% of them were singletons. Together, the top ten hold 0.7% to 1% of the sample. Sample: CD4+ or CD8+ T cells sorted from blood, taken in a trial of the OX40 agonist ivuxolimab. These receptor sequences come from an adult with an advanced solid tumor such as melanoma, head and neck, liver or kidney cancer.

The V gene is TRBV14, the J gene TRBJ2-3; 7 bases line up with TRBD1. Losses at the gene ends were 4 bases for V and 0 bases for J; bases not matched to a gene: 10. Per the germline V gene, CDR1 is SGHDN and CDR2 is FVKESK. CDR3 length: 17 amino acids. CDR3 nucleotide sequence: TGTGCCAGCAGCCGTCGACAGGGAACCATTAGCACAGATACGCAGTATTTT. Its translation is CASSRRQGTISTDTQYF. Drawing the rest from reference TRBV14 and TRBJ2-3, the complete variable domain is EAGVTQFPSHSVIEKGQTVTLRCDPISGHDNLYWYRRVMGKEIKFLLHFVKESKQDESGMPNNRFLAERTGGTYSTLKVQPAELEDSGVYFCASSRRQGTISTDTQYFGPGTRLTVL.

This chain's CDR3 is CASSVGGVNYEQYF. CDR3 in DNA: TGTGCCAGCAGTGTAGGAGGGGTCAACTACGAGCAGTACTTC. The V call is TRBV25-1, the J call TRBJ2-7; tentative D call: TRBD2 (6 bases). CDR1 MGHDK and CDR2 SYGVNS come from the germline V gene. This CDR3 region has 14 residues. Trimming left V 4 bases short and J 3 bases short, with 13 bases between.

The chain is built from TRBV4-2 and TRBJ2-1; 12 bases line up with TRBD2. The germline gives CDR1 LGHNA, CDR2 YNFKEQ. The CDR3 covers 17 residues. The V and J ends lost 1 base and 9 bases, in that order; junction bases with no gene match: 10. The CDR3 nucleotides read TGTGCCAGCAGCCAAGGTCCTAGCGGGAGGGTCACGAGTGAGCAGTTCTTC. It translates to CASSQGPSGRVTSEQFF.

The rearrangement uses TRBV2 and TRBJ1-2; the D is unclear. This CDR3 is built from 15 residues. Trimming stripped 2 bases from V and 3 bases from J, with 13 bases between. The V gene's germline CDR1 is SNHLY and CDR2 FYNNEI. DNA for the CDR3: TGTGCCAGCAGTGAATACAGAGAGACGGACTATGGCTACACCTTC. This codes for CASSEYRETDYGYTF.

The rearrangement joins TRBV14 to TRBJ1-4; D perhaps matches TRBD1 (5 bases). V was pared by 1 base and J by 10 bases, with 19 bases between. The CDR3 length is 16 residues. Germline-derived CDR1 and CDR2 are SGHDN and FVKESK. CDR3 in DNA: TGTGCCAGCAGCCAAGCCGGGGACGCCGTCCCCGGAAAACTGTTTTTT. It translates to CASSQAGDAVPGKLFF.

V is TRBV6-6 and J is TRBJ2-7; 11 bases align to TRBD2. CDR3 length: 13 amino acids. V was pared by 6 bases and J by 6 bases, with 4 bases of the junction left unmatched. Germline lookup yields CDR1 MNHNY and CDR2 SVGAGI (reference sequence). The CDR3: CASSSGTSGEQYF. CDR3 bases: TGTGCCAGCAGCTCCGGGACTAGCGGCGAGCAGTACTTC.

The chain is built from TRBV29-1 and TRBJ1-1, with D possibly being TRBD1 (6 bases). The V gene lost 4 bases and the J gene lost 5 bases, with 14 bases spanning the gap. This CDR3 region has 13 residues. Per the germline V gene, CDR1 is SQVTM and CDR2 is ANQGSEA. The DNA of the CDR3 is TGCAGCGTTGTTGGGGGGGGCTGGACTGAAGCTTTCTTT. Translated, it gives CSVVGGGWTEAFF. Together with reference TRBV29-1 and TRBJ1-1, the CDR3 gives the full variable domain: SAVISQKPSRDICQRGTSLTIQCQVDSQVTMMFWYRQQPGQSLTLIATANQGSEATYESGFVIDKFPISRPNLTFSTLTVSNMSPEDSSIYLCSVVGGGWTEAFFGQGTRLTVV.

The chain links TRBV29-1 to TRBJ1-2, with D unclear. There are 15 residues in the CDR3. Trimming shortened V by 4 bases and J by 0 bases, and 15 bases separated the two germline ends. Germline V gene sequence: CDR1 SQVTM, CDR2 ANQGSEA. This CDR3 reads CSVGRVRLANYGYTF. CDR3 sequence (DNA): TGCAGCGTTGGGAGGGTTCGGCTAGCTAACTATGGCTACACCTTC.

The V and J genes are TRBV2 and TRBJ2-1; 10 bases agree with TRBD2. Germline V lookup: CDR1 SNHLY, CDR2 FYNNEI. After removal of 3 bases from V and 7 bases from J, the junction contained 6 bases not matched to a gene. The CDR3 extends over 15 amino acids. The CDR3 DNA sequence: TGTGCCAGCAGTGAGGTCCTAGCGGGAGAAAATGAGCAGTTCTTC. Its protein product is CASSEVLAGENEQFF.